The present TCR beta chain was sequenced within a study of blood T cells in healthy people across ages. In this sample, this clonotype turned up many times. The authors drew approximately 9 milliliters of peripheral blood from each donor. Per-sample PBMC isolation yielded at least 7 million cells. The germline V gene has CDR1 SGDLS and CDR2 YYNGEE. The CDR3 spans 17 residues. J lost 3 bases, V lost 0 bases, and 7 bases had no gene match. The second PCR ran roughly 7 to 11 cycles with a sample-barcoded 5' primer and J-beta primers. Each cDNA molecule was tagged by a template-switch adaptor with 12 random nucleotides. TCRdb recomputed calls from the 5' RACE reads with MiXCR, one row per CDR3 protein. The repertoire holds approximately 700,000 distinct CDR3 sequences, with about 34% as singletons.

The chain couples TRBV9 to TRBJ2-1; 9 bases line up with TRBD1. This clonotype was sampled from a woman aged 80 or over in good health. What was sequenced was blood. In DNA, the CDR3 is TGTGCCAGCAGCGTAGACTTGTTGGGACAGGGCTACAATGAGCAGTTCTTC. Its translation is CASSVDLLGQGYNEQFF.